This TCR beta chain was captured by sequencing in a study of blood T cell repertoires in COVID-19. Clones were read by immunoSEQ multiplex PCR, and TCRdb kept only the in-frame ones, dropping some. The data contain 150,000 to 200,000 clones, 82% of them singletons. Across about two dozen US areas, participants ranged in age from 18 to 89 years. The specimen sequenced was PBMCs or T cells enriched from blood (not recorded which). This sequence originates from a woman aged 60-75 years with acute COVID-19.

The CDR3 is CASSLETANYGYTF. CDR3 nucleotide sequence: TGTGCCAGCAGCTTGGAGACAGCTAACTATGGCTACACCTTC. The chain has TRBV5-4 and TRBJ1-2, with D possibly matching TRBD1 (5 bases). From germline, CDR1 is SGHNT and CDR2 YYREEE (reference sequence). V lost 0 bases and J lost 0, with 6 bases in between. The CDR3 runs to 14 residues.